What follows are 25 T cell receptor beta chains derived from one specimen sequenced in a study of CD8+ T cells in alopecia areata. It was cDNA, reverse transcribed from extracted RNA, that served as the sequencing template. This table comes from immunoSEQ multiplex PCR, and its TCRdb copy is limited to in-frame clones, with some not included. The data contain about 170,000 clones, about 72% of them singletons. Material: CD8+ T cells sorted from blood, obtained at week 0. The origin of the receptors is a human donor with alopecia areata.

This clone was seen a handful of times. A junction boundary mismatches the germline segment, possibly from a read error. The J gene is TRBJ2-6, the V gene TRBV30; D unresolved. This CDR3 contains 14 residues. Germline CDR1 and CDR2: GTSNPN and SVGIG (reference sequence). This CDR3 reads CAWTDGSWANVLTF. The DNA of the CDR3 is TGTGCCTGGACCGACGGCTCTTGGGCCAACGTCCTGACTTTC. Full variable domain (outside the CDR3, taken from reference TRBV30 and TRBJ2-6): SQTIHQWPATLVQPVGSPLSLECTVEGTSNPNLYWYRQAAGRGLQLLFYSVGIGQISSEVPQNLSASRPQDRQFILSSKKLLLSDSGFYLCAWTDGSWANVLTFGAGSRLTVL.

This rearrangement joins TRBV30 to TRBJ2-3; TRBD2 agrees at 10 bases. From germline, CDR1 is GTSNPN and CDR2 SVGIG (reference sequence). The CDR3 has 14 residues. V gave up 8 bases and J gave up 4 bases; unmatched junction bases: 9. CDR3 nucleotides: TGTGCCCGGACCCAGCGGGGGGGCCCAGATACGCAGTATTTT. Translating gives CARTQRGGPDTQYF.

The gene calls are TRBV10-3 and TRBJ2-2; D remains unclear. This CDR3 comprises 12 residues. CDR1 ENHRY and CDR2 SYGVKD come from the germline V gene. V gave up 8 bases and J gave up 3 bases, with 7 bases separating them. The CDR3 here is CAIGVDTGELFF. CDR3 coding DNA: TGTGCCATCGGGGTGGACACCGGGGAGCTGTTTTTT.

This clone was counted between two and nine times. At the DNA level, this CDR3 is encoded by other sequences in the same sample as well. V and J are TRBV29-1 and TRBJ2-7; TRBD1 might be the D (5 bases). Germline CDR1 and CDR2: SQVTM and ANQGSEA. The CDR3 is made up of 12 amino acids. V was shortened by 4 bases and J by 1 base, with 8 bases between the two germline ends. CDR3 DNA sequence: TGCAGCGTTGTCTCAGGGTCCTACGAGCAGTACTTC. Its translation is CSVVSGSYEQYF.

In nucleotides, the CDR3 is TGCAGCGTTGAAACCAGCTATGGCTACACCTTC. Amino acid sequence: CSVETSYGYTF. V and J are TRBV29-1 and TRBJ1-2, with no clear D. The length of the CDR3 is 11 residues. The V gene lost 2 bases and the J gene lost 4 bases, with 5 bases spanning the gap. Germline V gene data show CDR1 as SQVTM and CDR2 as ANQGSEA. Filled out from reference TRBV29-1 and TRBJ1-2, the complete variable domain reads SAVISQKPSRDICQRGTSLTIQCQVDSQVTMMFWYRQQPGQSLTLIATANQGSEATYESGFVIDKFPISRPNLTFSTLTVSNMSPEDSSIYLCSVETSYGYTFGSGTRLTVV.

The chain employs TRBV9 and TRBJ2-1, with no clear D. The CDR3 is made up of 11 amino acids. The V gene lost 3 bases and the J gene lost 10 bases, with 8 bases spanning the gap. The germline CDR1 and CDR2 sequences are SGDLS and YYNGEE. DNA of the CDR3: TGTGCCAGCAGCGGACCCCGCGAGCAGTTCTTC. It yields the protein CASSGPREQFF.

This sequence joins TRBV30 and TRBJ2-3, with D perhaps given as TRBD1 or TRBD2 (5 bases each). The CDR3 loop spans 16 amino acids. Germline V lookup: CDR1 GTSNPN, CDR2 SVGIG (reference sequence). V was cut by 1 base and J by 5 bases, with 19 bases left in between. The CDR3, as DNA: TGTGCCTGGAGTGGGCTGAGGGGCCTCACGGGAGATACGCAGTATTTT. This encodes CAWSGLRGLTGDTQYF.

The CDR3 DNA follows: TGCAGCGTAGACAGGGGCTCGGGAGGTGAAGCTTTCTTT. Amino acids: CSVDRGSGGEAFF. The chain carries TRBV29-1 and TRBJ1-1; 8 bases map to TRBD1. V was clipped by 6 bases and J by 7 bases; unmatched bases: 10. CDR1 is SQVTM and CDR2 is ANQGSEA in the germline V gene. This CDR3 region has 13 residues.

Written as DNA, the CDR3 is TGCGCCAGCAGGAACCGGTTGAACACTGAAGCTTTCTTT. This gives the protein CASRNRLNTEAFF. This chain connects TRBV5-1 to TRBJ1-1; D remains unclear. V lost 5 bases to trimming and J lost 0 bases, with 8 bases between them. CDR3 length: 13 residues. Germline V gene data show CDR1 as SGHRS and CDR2 as YFSETQ. Looking up the rest from reference TRBV5-1 and TRBJ1-1 gives the full variable domain: KAGVTQTPRYLIKTRGQQVTLSCSPISGHRSVSWYQQTPGQGLQFLFEYFSETQRNKGNFPGRFSGRQFSNSRSEMNVSTLELGDSALYLCASRNRLNTEAFFGQGTRLTVV.

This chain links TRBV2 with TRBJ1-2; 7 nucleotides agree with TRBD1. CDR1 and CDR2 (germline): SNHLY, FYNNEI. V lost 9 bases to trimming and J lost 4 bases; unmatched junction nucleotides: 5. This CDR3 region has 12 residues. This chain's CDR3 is CASPGTAYGYTF. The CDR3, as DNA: TGTGCCAGTCCCGGGACAGCCTATGGCTACACCTTC.

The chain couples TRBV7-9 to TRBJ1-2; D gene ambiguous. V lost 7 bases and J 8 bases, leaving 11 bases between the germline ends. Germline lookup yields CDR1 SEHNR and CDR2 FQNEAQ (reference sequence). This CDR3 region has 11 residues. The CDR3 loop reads CASTAVEGYTF. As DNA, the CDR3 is TGTGCCAGCACAGCCGTAGAGGGCTACACCTTC. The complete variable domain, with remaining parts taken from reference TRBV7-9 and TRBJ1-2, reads DTGVSQNPRHKITKRGQNVTFRCDPISEHNRLYWYRQTLGQGPEFLTYFQNEAQLEKSRLLSDRFSAERPKGSFSTLEIQRTEQGDSAMYLCASTAVEGYTFGSGTRLTVV.

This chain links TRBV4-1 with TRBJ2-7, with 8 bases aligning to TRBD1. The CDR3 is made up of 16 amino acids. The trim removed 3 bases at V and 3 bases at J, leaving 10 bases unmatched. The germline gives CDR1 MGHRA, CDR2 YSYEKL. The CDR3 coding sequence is TGCGCCAGCAGCCATGGACAGGGAGAGGGGTACTACGAGCAGTACTTC. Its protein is CASSHGQGEGYYEQYF.

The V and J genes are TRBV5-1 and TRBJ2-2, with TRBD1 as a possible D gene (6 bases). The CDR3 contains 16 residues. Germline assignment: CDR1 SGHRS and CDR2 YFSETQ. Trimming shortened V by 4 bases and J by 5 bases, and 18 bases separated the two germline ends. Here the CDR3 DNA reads TGCGCCAGCAGCCTGTGGACAGAGTACCCAACCGGGGAGCTGTTTTTT. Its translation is CASSLWTEYPTGELFF.

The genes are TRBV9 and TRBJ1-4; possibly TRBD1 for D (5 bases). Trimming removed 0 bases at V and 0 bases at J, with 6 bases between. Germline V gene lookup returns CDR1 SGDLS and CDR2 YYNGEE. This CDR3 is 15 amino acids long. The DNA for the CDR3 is TGTGCCAGCAGCGTAGGGGGGACAACTAATGAAAAACTGTTTTTT. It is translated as CASSVGGTTNEKLFF. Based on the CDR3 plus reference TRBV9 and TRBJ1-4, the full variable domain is DSGVTQTPKHLITATGQRVTLRCSPRSGDLSVYWYQQSLDQGLQFLIQYYNGEERAKGNILERFSAQQFPDLHSELNLSSLELGDSALYFCASSVGGTTNEKLFFGSGTQLSVL.

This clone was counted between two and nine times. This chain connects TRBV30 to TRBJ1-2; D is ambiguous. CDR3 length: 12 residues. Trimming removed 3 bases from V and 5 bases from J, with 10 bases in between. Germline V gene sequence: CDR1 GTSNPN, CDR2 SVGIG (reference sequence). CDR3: CAWSWAGYGYTF. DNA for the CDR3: TGTGCCTGGAGCTGGGCTGGATATGGCTACACCTTC. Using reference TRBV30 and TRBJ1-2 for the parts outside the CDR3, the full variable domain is SQTIHQWPATLVQPVGSPLSLECTVEGTSNPNLYWYRQAAGRGLQLLFYSVGIGQISSEVPQNLSASRPQDRQFILSSKKLLLSDSGFYLCAWSWAGYGYTFGSGTRLTVV.

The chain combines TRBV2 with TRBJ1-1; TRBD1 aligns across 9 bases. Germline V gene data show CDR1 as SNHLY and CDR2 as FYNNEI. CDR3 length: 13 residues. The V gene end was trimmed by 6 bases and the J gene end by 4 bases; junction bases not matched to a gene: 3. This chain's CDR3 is CASRRQGGTEAFF. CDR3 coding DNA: TGTGCCAGCAGGAGACAGGGGGGCACTGAAGCTTTCTTT. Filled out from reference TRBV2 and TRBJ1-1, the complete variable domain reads EPEVTQTPSHQVTQMGQEVILRCVPISNHLYFYWYRQILGQKVEFLVSFYNNEISEKSEIFDDQFSVERPDGSNFTLKIRSTKLEDSAMYFCASRRQGGTEAFFGQGTRLTVV.

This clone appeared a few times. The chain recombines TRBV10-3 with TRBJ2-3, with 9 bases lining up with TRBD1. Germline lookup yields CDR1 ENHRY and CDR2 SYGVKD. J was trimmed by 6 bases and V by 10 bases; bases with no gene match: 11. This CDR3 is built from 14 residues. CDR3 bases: TGTGCCAGCAGACCACAGGGGGCTCGGGATACGCAGTATTTT. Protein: CASRPQGARDTQYF.

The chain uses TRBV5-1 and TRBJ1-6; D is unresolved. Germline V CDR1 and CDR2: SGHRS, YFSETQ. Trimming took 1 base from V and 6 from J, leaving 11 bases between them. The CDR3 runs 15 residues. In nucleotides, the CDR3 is TGCGCCAGCAGCTTGACGGACCACCTTAATTCACCCCTCCACTTT. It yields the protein CASSLTDHLNSPLHF.

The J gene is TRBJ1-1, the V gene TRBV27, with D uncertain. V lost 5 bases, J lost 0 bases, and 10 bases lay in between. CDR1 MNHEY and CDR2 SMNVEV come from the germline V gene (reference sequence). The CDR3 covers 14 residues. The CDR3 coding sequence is TGTGCCAGCAGTCCCAGACGGCTGAACACTGAAGCTTTCTTT. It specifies CASSPRRLNTEAFF.

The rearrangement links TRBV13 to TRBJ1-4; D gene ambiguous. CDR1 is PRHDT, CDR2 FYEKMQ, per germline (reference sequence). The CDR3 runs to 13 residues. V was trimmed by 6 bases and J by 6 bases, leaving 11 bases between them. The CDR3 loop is CASSGRQHEKLFF. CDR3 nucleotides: TGTGCCAGCAGTGGACGGCAACATGAAAAACTGTTTTTT. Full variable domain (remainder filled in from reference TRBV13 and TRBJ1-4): AAGVIQSPRHLIKEKRETATLKCYPIPRHDTVYWYQQGPGQDPQFLISFYEKMQSDKGSIPDRFSAQQFSDYHSELNMSSLELGDSALYFCASSGRQHEKLFFGSGTQLSVL.

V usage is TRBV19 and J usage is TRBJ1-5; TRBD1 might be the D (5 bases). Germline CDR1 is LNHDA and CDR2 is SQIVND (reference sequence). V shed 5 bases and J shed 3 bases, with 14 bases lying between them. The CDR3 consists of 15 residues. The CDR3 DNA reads TGTGCCAGTAGTTGGGGCAGCGGCATCAATCAGCCCCAGCATTTT. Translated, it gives CASSWGSGINQPQHF. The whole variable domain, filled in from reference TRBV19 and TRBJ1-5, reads DGGITQSPKYLFRKEGQNVTLSCEQNLNHDAMYWYRQDPGQGLRLIYYSQIVNDFQKGDIAEGYSVSREKKESFPLTVTSAQKNPTAFYLCASSWGSGINQPQHFGDGTRLSIL.

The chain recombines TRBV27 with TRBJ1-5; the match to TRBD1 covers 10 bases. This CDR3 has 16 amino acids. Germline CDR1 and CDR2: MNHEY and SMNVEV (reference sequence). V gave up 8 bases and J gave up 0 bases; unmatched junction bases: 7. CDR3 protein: CASSRTGGASNQPQHF. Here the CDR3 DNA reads TGTGCCAGCTCGCGGACAGGGGGTGCTAGCAATCAGCCCCAGCATTTT.

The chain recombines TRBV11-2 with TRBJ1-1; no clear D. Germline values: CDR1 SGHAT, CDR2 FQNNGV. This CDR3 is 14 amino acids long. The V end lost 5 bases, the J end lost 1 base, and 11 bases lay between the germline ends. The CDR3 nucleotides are TGTGCCAGCAGCCCCGGATTTACGAACACTGAAGCTTTCTTT. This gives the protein CASSPGFTNTEAFF.

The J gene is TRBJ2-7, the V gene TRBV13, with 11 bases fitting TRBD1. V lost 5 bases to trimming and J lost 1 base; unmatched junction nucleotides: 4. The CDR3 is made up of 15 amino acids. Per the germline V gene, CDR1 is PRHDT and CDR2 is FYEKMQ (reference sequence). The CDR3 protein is CASSPGQGASYEQYF. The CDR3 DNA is TGTGCCAGCAGCCCCGGACAGGGGGCTTCCTACGAGCAGTACTTC.

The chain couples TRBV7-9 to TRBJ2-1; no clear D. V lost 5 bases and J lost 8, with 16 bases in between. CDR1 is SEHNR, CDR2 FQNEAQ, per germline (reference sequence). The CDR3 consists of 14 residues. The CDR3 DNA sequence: TGTGCCAGCAGCGACCTCCCATCCGGGTATGAGCAGTTCTTC. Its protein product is CASSDLPSGYEQFF.